This T cell receptor (beta chain) was captured by sequencing in a study of graft-versus-host responses after intestinal transplantation. For the study at large: Transplants given to recipients were multivisceral, liver-intestinal, or isolated intestinal. Anti-thymocyte globulin was used for induction in all recipients, who then took tacrolimus and steroids for 2 to 4 years. Study-wide findings and caveats: Recipient-marrow GvH clones were detected, some having first appeared in ileum or blood.

Remarks on this clone: Its specificity is unknown.

CDR1 SGHDT and CDR2 YYEEEE come from the germline V gene. The CDR3 runs 14 residues. V lost 5 bases and J lost 0; bases outside the gene matches: 5. Generated by immunoSEQ multiplex PCR, the TCRdb table keeps only in-frame clones and is missing some. The table includes 120,000 or so clones, about 94% detected once. This sample comprised unstimulated CD8+ T cells sorted from spleen or lymph node cells, obtained before intestinal transplant. The V gene is TRBV5-6, the J gene TRBJ2-7; 7 bases map to TRBD2. The sequence was collected from a human donor who received an intestinal transplant. In nucleotides, the CDR3 is TGTGCCAGCAGAGTGGGGGGGGGCTCCTACGAGCAGTACTTC. This translates into CASRVGGGSYEQYF.